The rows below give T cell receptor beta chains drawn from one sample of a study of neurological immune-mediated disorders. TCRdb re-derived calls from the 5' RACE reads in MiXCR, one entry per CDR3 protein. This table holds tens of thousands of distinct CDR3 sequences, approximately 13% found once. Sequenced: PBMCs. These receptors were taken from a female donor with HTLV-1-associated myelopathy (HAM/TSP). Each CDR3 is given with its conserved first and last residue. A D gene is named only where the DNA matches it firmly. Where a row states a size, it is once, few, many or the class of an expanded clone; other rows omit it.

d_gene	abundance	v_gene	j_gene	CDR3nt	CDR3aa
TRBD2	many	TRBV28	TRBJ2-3	TGTGCCAGCAGTCTTCCGGGACTAGCGGGGGGGGCATTACTTAATACGCAGTATTTT	CASSLPGLAGGALLNTQYF
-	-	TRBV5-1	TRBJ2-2	TGCGCCAGCAGCTTGGTAGGGGAGGTCGCCGGGGAGCTGTTTTTT	CASSLVGEVAGELFF
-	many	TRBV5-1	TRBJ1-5	TGCGCCAGCAGCTTGAATCCGGGCCAGCCCCAGCATTTT	CASSLNPGQPQHF
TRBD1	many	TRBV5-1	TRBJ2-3	TGCGCCAGCAGCCCCAGGACAGGGGGCTTGGGGACAGATACGCAGTATTTT	CASSPRTGGLGTDTQYF
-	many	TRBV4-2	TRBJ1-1	TGTGCCAGCAGCCAAGCGGGGGGGCGTTTTGCTGAAGCTTTCTTT	CASSQAGGRFAEAFF
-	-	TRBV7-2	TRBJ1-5	TGTGCCAGCAGCAAAAACCGGGATCAGCCCCAGCATTTT	CASSKNRDQPQHF
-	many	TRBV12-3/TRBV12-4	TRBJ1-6	TGTGCCAGCAGTTTAGGAGGGGCACCACCTAATTCACCCCTCCACTTT	CASSLGGAPPNSPLHF
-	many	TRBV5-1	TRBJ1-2	TGCGCCAGCAGCCGTGAAGTTAATTATGGCTACACCTTC	CASSREVNYGYTF
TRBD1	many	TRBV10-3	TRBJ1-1	TGTGCCATCAGTGGCTCACAGGGGCTGGGGAACACTGAAGCTTTCTTT	CAISGSQGLGNTEAFF
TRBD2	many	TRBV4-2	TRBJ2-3	TGTGCCAGCAGCCAAGACGGGTTGGCCGGGGGGGTCACAGATACGCAGTATTTT	CASSQDGLAGGVTDTQYF
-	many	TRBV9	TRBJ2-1	TGTGCCAGCGGAGGATCCAATGAGCAGTTCTTC	CASGGSNEQFF
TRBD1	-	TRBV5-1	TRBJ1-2	TGCGCCAGCAGCTTTTTCAGGGGGCAAACGGATGGCTACACCTTC	CASSFFRGQTDGYTF
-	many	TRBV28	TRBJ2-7	TGTGCCAGCAGTTCGCCACCCGGAAGCTACGAGCAGTACTTC	CASSSPPGSYEQYF
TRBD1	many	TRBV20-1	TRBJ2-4	TGCAGTGGTAGTCCCACTCCGGGACAGCTAGCCAAAAACATTCAGTACTTC	CSGSPTPGQLAKNIQYF
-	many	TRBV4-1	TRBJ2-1	TGCGCCAGCAGCCAAGCCCCGAACGTTCCGGGAACTGAGCAGTTCTTC	CASSQAPNVPGTEQFF
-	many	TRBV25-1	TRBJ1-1	TGTGCCAGCAATGACGTCGAGGAGACTGAAGCTTTCTTT	CASNDVEETEAFF
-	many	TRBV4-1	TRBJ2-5	TGCGCCAGCAGCCAAGACTCGTTGGGATCCCCAGAGACCCAGTACTTC	CASSQDSLGSPETQYF
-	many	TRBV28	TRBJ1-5	TGTGCCAGCAGTTCGTGGGGGACGTCCGATCATAGCAATCAGCCCCAGCATTTT	CASSSWGTSDHSNQPQHF
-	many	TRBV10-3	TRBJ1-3	TGTGCCACCCGAGGGAGCTCTGGAAACACCATATATTTT	CATRGSSGNTIYF
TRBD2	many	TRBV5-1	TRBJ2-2	TGCGCCAGCAGCGGGACTAGCGGGGGCCCAACCGGGGAGCTGTTTTTT	CASSGTSGGPTGELFF
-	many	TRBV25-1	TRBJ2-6	TGTGCCAGCAGTGGAAGGGGTACTGGGGCCAACGTCCTGACTTTC	CASSGRGTGANVLTF
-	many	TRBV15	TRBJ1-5	TGTGCCACCAGCAGAGTGGGACCTAATCAGCCCCAGCATTTT	CATSRVGPNQPQHF
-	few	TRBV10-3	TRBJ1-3	TGTGCCATCAGTAGTCTCAGTTGGAAGGGAAACACCATATATTTT	CAISSLSWKGNTIYF
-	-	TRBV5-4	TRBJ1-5	TGTGCCAGCAGCGTTAGGGGTGGCAATCAGCCCCAGCATTTT	CASSVRGGNQPQHF
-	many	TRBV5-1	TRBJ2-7	TGCGCCAGCAGCCTAAGGACGGGACAAGAGCAGTACTTC	CASSLRTGQEQYF
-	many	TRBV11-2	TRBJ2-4	TGTGCCAGCAGCTTCCTCCTGATGGGACCCGAAGCCAAAAACATTCAGTACTTC	CASSFLLMGPEAKNIQYF
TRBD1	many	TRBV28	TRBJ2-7	TGTGCCAGCAGTGGGGACAGGCCTGGAGGCGAGCAGTACTTC	CASSGDRPGGEQYF
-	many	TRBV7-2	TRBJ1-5	TGTGCCAGCAGCTTAGTTGGTGGAGGGCCCCAGCATTTT	CASSLVGGGPQHF
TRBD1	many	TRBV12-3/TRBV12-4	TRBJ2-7	TGTGCCAGCTATCAGGGGGCCGGGGAGCAGTACTTC	CASYQGAGEQYF
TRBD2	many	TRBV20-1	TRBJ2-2	TGCAGTGCTATAAGACTAGCGGGGGGGCATGGCGGGGAGCTGTTTTTT	CSAIRLAGGHGGELFF